The next 32 T cell receptor beta chains were all read from a single sample in a study of blood T cell repertoires in COVID-19. Assay: immunoSEQ multiplex PCR; the TCRdb copy retains only in-frame clones and omits some. The sample consists of about 400,000 clones, 86% of them appearing once. The sequencing sample was made of peripheral blood. These receptors all stem from a woman between 55 and 75 years old with COVID-19, enrolled during active disease.

The chain is built from TRBV7-3 and TRBJ1-4, with a weak D call TRBD1 (5 bases). Germline lookup yields CDR1 SGHTA and CDR2 FQGTGA. Trimming shortened V by 5 bases and J by 0 bases, and 13 bases separated the two germline ends. The CDR3 contains 16 residues. CDR3 sequence (DNA): TGTGCCAGCAGCCCGGGACTTCAGTCAACTAATGAAAAACTGTTTTTT. Its translation: CASSPGLQSTNEKLFF.

The rearrangement uses TRBV5-1 and TRBJ1-2, with a weak D call TRBD1 (5 bases). This CDR3 has 14 residues. Germline CDR1 is SGHRS and CDR2 is YFSETQ. Trimming shortened V by 5 bases and J by 3 bases, and 14 bases separated the two germline ends. The CDR3 here is CASRSMQGDYGYTF. For the CDR3, the DNA is TGCGCCAGCAGGAGCATGCAGGGTGACTATGGCTACACCTTC.

The chain recombines TRBV2 with TRBJ2-1; possible D gene TRBD2, 6 bases. Germline V CDR1 and CDR2: SNHLY, FYNNEI. This CDR3 has 14 amino acids. Trimming pared 8 bases from V and 5 bases from J, leaving 16 bases between. For the CDR3, the DNA is TGTGCCAGCTTGGGACTGGCTTTTGACAATGAGCAGTTCTTC. Residues: CASLGLAFDNEQFF.

The chain joins TRBV4-2 to TRBJ1-3; D is ambiguous. CDR1 is LGHNA, CDR2 YNFKEQ, per germline. The CDR3 has 19 amino acids. Trimming shortened V by 0 bases and J by 4 bases, and 22 bases separated the two germline ends. The CDR3 region is CASSQDLLGLVTGGNTIYF. Here the CDR3 DNA reads TGTGCCAGCAGCCAAGATTTACTGGGGTTGGTTACGGGAGGAAACACCATATATTTT.

The rearrangement joins TRBV7-3 to TRBJ2-3; D is perhaps TRBD2 (6 bases). Germline loops: CDR1 SGHTA, CDR2 FQGTGA. The CDR3 has 15 amino acids. Trimming shortened V by 5 bases and J by 5 bases, and 17 bases separated the two germline ends. The CDR3 DNA reads TGTGCCAGCAGCCCCATAGGAGGGTTTGGAGATACGCAGTATTTT. Residues: CASSPIGGFGDTQYF.

This chain uses TRBV12-5 with TRBJ1-2; 7 bases are shared with TRBD1. The CDR3 extends over 14 amino acids. Germline assignment: CDR1 LGHNT and CDR2 FRNRAP. V was clipped by 7 bases and J by 8 bases; unmatched bases: 13. CDR3 sequence (DNA): TGTGCTAGTGCCTACCCAACAGGGGTACGGGGCTACACCTTC. Translation gives CASAYPTGVRGYTF.

The chain carries TRBV27 and TRBJ2-7, with 7 bases that match TRBD2. With 5 bases clipped from V and 3 bases from J, the junction kept 10 bases outside the gene matches. The length of the CDR3 is 15 residues. Germline V lookup: CDR1 MNHEY, CDR2 SMNVEV (reference sequence). The CDR3 bases are TGTGCCAGCAGTCCAAGACTAGCCCCAAACTACGAGCAGTACTTC. Its protein product is CASSPRLAPNYEQYF.

The gene calls are TRBV11-1 and TRBJ1-1; D unresolved. The CDR3 extends over 13 amino acids. Per germline, CDR1 SGHAT and CDR2 FQDESV (reference sequence). V shed 5 bases and J shed 2 bases, with 9 bases lying between them. CDR3 nucleotide sequence: TGTGCCAGCAGCATCGGGGTTAACACTGAAGCTTTCTTT. Protein: CASSIGVNTEAFF.

This sequence joins TRBV5-4 and TRBJ1-2, with D uncertain. The CDR3 spans 13 residues. V lost 1 base and J lost 2, with 6 bases in between. The germline V gene has CDR1 SGHNT and CDR2 YYREEE (reference sequence). CDR3: CASSLKENYGYTF. DNA for the CDR3: TGTGCCAGCAGCTTGAAGGAGAACTATGGCTACACCTTC.

The rearrangement uses TRBV6-2 or TRBV6-3 and TRBJ1-2; D remains ambiguous. The CDR3 extends over 12 amino acids. CDR1 is MNHEY, CDR2 SVGEGT, per germline. V lost 6 bases and J 1 base, leaving 6 bases between the germline ends. CDR3 residues: CASSTNNYGYTF. The DNA for the CDR3 is TGTGCCAGCAGCACAAATAACTATGGCTACACCTTC.

The V and J genes are TRBV9 and TRBJ1-2; a possible D gene is TRBD1 (5 bases). V was trimmed by 0 bases and J by 4 bases, leaving 10 bases between them. Germline assignment: CDR1 SGDLS and CDR2 YYNGEE. The CDR3 is 14 residues long. CDR3 sequence (DNA): TGTGCCAGCAGCGTAGCAGACAGCCTCTATGGCTACACCTTC. Translating it yields CASSVADSLYGYTF.

V and J are TRBV6-6 and TRBJ1-3; TRBD1 is a possible D gene (5 bases). CDR3 length: 14 residues. V lost 6 bases, J lost 0 bases, and 9 bases lay in between. From germline, CDR1 is MNHNY and CDR2 SVGAGI (reference sequence). CDR3 sequence reads: CASSSDSSGNTIYF. CDR3 nucleotides: TGTGCCAGCAGCTCCGACAGCTCTGGAAACACCATATATTTT.

This clone showed up just a few times. This sequence joins TRBV7-2 and TRBJ1-3; tentatively, D is TRBD1 (5 bases). V was trimmed by 1 base and J by 2 bases, leaving 12 bases between them. This CDR3 region has 16 residues. Germline V lookup: CDR1 SGHTA, CDR2 FQGNSA. CDR3 region: CASSLVSGETGNTIYF. The CDR3, as DNA: TGTGCCAGCAGCTTAGTATCGGGGGAGACTGGAAACACCATATATTTT.

As concerns this clone: At the DNA level, this CDR3 is encoded by other sequences in the same sample as well. The genes are TRBV7-9 and TRBJ2-3; D is ambiguous. CDR1 is SEHNR and CDR2 is FQNEAQ in the germline V gene (reference sequence). CDR3 length equals 13 residues. V shed 4 bases and J shed 1 base, with 6 bases lying between them. Written as DNA, the CDR3 is TGTGCCAGCAGCTCTTCGGGCACAGATACGCAGTATTTT. This encodes CASSSSGTDTQYF.

The chain links TRBV7-9 to TRBJ1-2; D may be TRBD1 (5 bases). This CDR3 contains 14 residues. Deletions cut 0 bases from V and 0 bases from J, with 5 bases between. Germline CDR1 and CDR2: SEHNR and FQNEAQ (reference sequence). The CDR3 sequence is CASSLAGANYGYTF. The CDR3 DNA reads as TGTGCCAGCAGCTTAGCAGGGGCTAACTATGGCTACACCTTC.

This rearrangement joins TRBV18 to TRBJ1-4; TRBD1 aligns across 11 bases. This CDR3 is 17 amino acids long. Unmatched junction bases numbered 9, after V lost 5 bases and J lost 4 bases. Per germline, CDR1 KGHSH and CDR2 LQKENI. CDR3 bases: TGTGCCAGCTCATCCGGACAGGGGGCAGTAAATAATGAAAAACTGTTTTTT. It encodes CASSSGQGAVNNEKLFF.

The chain employs TRBV19 and TRBJ1-5; D may be TRBD1 (5 bases). Germline CDR1 reads LNHDA; CDR2 reads SQIVND (reference sequence). The CDR3 is made up of 20 amino acids. The V and J ends lost 8 bases and 0 bases respectively, with 29 bases between them. The CDR3 bases are TGTGCCAGTCGTCGAACAAGGGGACTTAACCCTCTATATAGCAATCAGCCCCAGCATTTT. Its protein product is CASRRTRGLNPLYSNQPQHF.

The CDR3 sequence: CASSLGWRGGNTGELFF. In nucleotides, the CDR3 is TGTGCCAGCAGCTTAGGATGGCGCGGGGGCAACACCGGGGAGCTGTTTTTT. The J gene is TRBJ2-2, the V gene TRBV13, with a tentative D call TRBD2 (7 bases). The CDR3 has 17 amino acids. V was cut by 0 bases and J by 2 bases, with 13 bases left in between. The germline V gene has CDR1 PRHDT and CDR2 FYEKMQ (reference sequence).

The chain has TRBV28 and TRBJ2-7, with a weak D call TRBD2 (6 bases). Germline loops: CDR1 MDHEN, CDR2 SYDVKM. This CDR3 spans 15 amino acids. V was cut by 5 bases and J by 1 base, with 15 bases left in between. The CDR3 protein is CASSDPAGGSYEQYF. The CDR3 region has the DNA TGTGCCAGCAGTGATCCAGCGGGCGGGTCCTACGAGCAGTACTTC.

This chain joins TRBV7-9 and TRBJ2-7, with 9 bases fitting TRBD1. Germline loops: CDR1 SEHNR, CDR2 FQNEAQ (reference sequence). V shed 6 bases and J 6 bases; nucleotides not matched to a gene: 9. The CDR3 is made up of 14 amino acids. In nucleotides, the CDR3 is TGTGCCAGCAGTTATGGACAGGGGCTGAGCGAGCAGTACTTC. Translated: CASSYGQGLSEQYF.

The CDR3 DNA reads TGTGCCAGCAGCCCTAGCGGGGGGACATTCCAAGAGACCCAGTACTTC. Protein: CASSPSGGTFQETQYF. This chain uses TRBV11-2 with TRBJ2-5; 11 bases map to TRBD2. The CDR3 spans 16 residues. Germline V CDR1 and CDR2: SGHAT, FQNNGV. J was trimmed by 1 base and V by 5 bases; bases with no gene match: 6.

J is TRBJ1-1 and V is TRBV11-2, with D perhaps matching TRBD1 (5 bases). CDR3 size: 15 residues. Germline CDR1 reads SGHAT; CDR2 reads FQNNGV. V was clipped by 1 base and J by 10 bases, with 19 bases between them. The CDR3 region is CASSLAGIGSGGAFF. The CDR3 DNA sequence: TGTGCCAGCAGCTTAGCTGGTATCGGGTCCGGGGGAGCTTTCTTT. Filled out from reference TRBV11-2 and TRBJ1-1, the complete variable domain reads EAGVAQSPRYKIIEKRQSVAFWCNPISGHATLYWYQQILGQGPKLLIQFQNNGVVDDSQLPKDRFSAERLKGVDSTLKIQPAKLEDSAVYLCASSLAGIGSGGAFFGQGTRLTVV.

In its sample, this clone was seen many times. The rearrangement joins TRBV19 to TRBJ2-7; 9 bases fit TRBD1. Germline trimming cut 6 bases from V and 1 base from J; bases unmatched to any gene: 7. CDR1 and CDR2 (germline): LNHDA, SQIVND (reference sequence). CDR3 length: 15 amino acids. This CDR3 is CASSSRQGGSYEQYF. CDR3 DNA sequence: TGTGCCAGTAGCTCCAGACAGGGGGGTTCCTACGAGCAGTACTTC. The whole variable domain, filled in from reference TRBV19 and TRBJ2-7, reads DGGITQSPKYLFRKEGQNVTLSCEQNLNHDAMYWYRQDPGQGLRLIYYSQIVNDFQKGDIAEGYSVSREKKESFPLTVTSAQKNPTAFYLCASSSRQGGSYEQYFGPGTRLTVT.

The V gene is TRBV7-9, the J gene TRBJ2-5; perhaps TRBD1 as D (5 bases). Trimming stripped 5 bases from V and 1 base from J, with 14 bases between. The CDR3 runs to 15 residues. Germline V gene lookup returns CDR1 SEHNR and CDR2 FQNEAQ (reference sequence). As DNA, the CDR3 is TGTGCCAGCAGCCCAGGTGCAGGGCCCCAAGAGACCCAGTACTTC. Translating it yields CASSPGAGPQETQYF.

This clone appeared once. The chain links TRBV24-1 to TRBJ2-7, with D possibly matching TRBD1 (7 bases). The CDR3 runs to 18 residues. The germline V and J ends were trimmed by 0 bases and 6 bases, with 23 bases remaining between them. CDR1 KGHDR and CDR2 SFDVKD come from the germline V gene. As DNA, the CDR3 is TGTGCCACCAGTGATTTGCGCGGAGGGGGCTTAAGAGGGTGCGAGCAGTACTTC. Translation gives CATSDLRGGGLRGCEQYF.

The gene calls are TRBV25-1 and TRBJ2-5; D is perhaps TRBD1 (5 bases). Trimming removed 5 bases from V and 2 bases from J, with 12 bases in between. Germline loops: CDR1 MGHDK, CDR2 SYGVNS. The CDR3 consists of 14 residues. CDR3 region: CASSQRGWQETQYF. DNA of the CDR3: TGTGCCAGCAGTCAAAGGGGTTGGCAAGAGACCCAGTACTTC.

The genes are TRBV10-3 and TRBJ2-5, with D perhaps TRBD2 (6 bases). CDR1 and CDR2 (germline): ENHRY, SYGVKD. Trimming took off 0 bases at V and 3 bases at J, with 17 bases between the two ends. The CDR3 consists of 17 residues. CDR3 in DNA: TGTGCCATCAGTGAGTCAGAGTTCGGGACTGTCAAAGAGACCCAGTACTTC. As protein: CAISESEFGTVKETQYF.

CDR3 DNA sequence: TGCGCCAGCAGCCAGGCGGCAGGCGGGGGCCAGTCCTACAATGAGCAGTTCTTC. It translates to CASSQAAGGGQSYNEQFF. The chain combines TRBV4-1 with TRBJ2-1, with a possible D match to TRBD2 (7 bases). The CDR3 runs to 18 residues. V lost 3 bases, J lost 1 base, and 19 bases lay in between. CDR1 is MGHRA and CDR2 is YSYEKL in the germline V gene.

The rearrangement links TRBV7-2 to TRBJ1-6, with D possibly matching TRBD1 (5 bases). This CDR3 region has 14 residues. From germline, CDR1 is SGHTA and CDR2 FQGNSA. Trimming removed 2 bases from V and 13 bases from J, with 15 bases in between. CDR3 residues: CASSLPPGIQPLHF. The DNA of the CDR3 is TGTGCCAGCAGCTTACCCCCAGGGATTCAGCCCCTCCACTTT.

The chain recombines TRBV29-1 with TRBJ2-5, with TRBD2 identical over 13 bases. This CDR3 region has 17 residues. Germline V gene sequence: CDR1 SQVTM, CDR2 ANQGSEA. Trimming took 5 bases from V and 5 from J; bases not matched to a gene: 14. The CDR3 coding sequence is TGCAGCGTTTGGACTAGCGGGGGCTATAGCCCCCGGGAGACCCAGTACTTC. It codes for CSVWTSGGYSPRETQYF.

This rearrangement joins TRBV5-4 to TRBJ1-4; 8 bases line up with TRBD1. The CDR3 extends over 17 amino acids. J was trimmed by 4 bases and V by 1 base; bases with no gene match: 9. Germline CDR1 SGHNT, CDR2 YYREEE (reference sequence). DNA for the CDR3: TGTGCCAGCAGCTTGACTGGACAGGGAAGGATTAATGAAAAACTGTTTTTT. Translated, it gives CASSLTGQGRINEKLFF.

CDR3 coding DNA: TGCGCCAGCAGCTTGGGGACATCCACTGAAGCTTTCTTT. This encodes CASSLGTSTEAFF. The chain employs TRBV5-1 and TRBJ1-1; D is possibly TRBD1 (5 bases). The CDR3 runs 13 residues. Deletions cut 0 bases from V and 4 bases from J, with 7 bases between. From germline, CDR1 is SGHRS and CDR2 YFSETQ.